The rows below give T cell receptor beta chains drawn from one sample of a study of cytomegalovirus exposure and HLA in healthy donors. Generated by immunoSEQ multiplex PCR, the TCRdb table keeps only in-frame clones and is missing some. The sample carries roughly 100,000 clones, roughly 67% recorded once. The sequencing sample was made of PBMCs. These receptors came from a boy between 10 and 17 years old in good health and CMV-seropositive. The CDR3 runs from the conserved cysteine through the conserved F or W. Fields, in order: clone size, D gene, J gene, CDR3 length, V gene, CDR3 protein, CDR3 DNA. The D gene is left open where the match is weak. For some rows the clone size is stated as once, few or many, or as a class when expanded; others skip it.

size: -; D: TRBD1; J: TRBJ2-1; length: 15; V: TRBV28; CDR3: CASSLGQASYNEQFF; DNA: TGTGCCAGCAGCCTTGGACAGGCCTCCTACAATGAGCAGTTCTTC
size: once; D: -; J: TRBJ1-4; length: 16; V: TRBV7-9; CDR3: CASSSLTKFPNEKLFF; DNA: TGTGCCAGCAGCTCCCTGACTAAATTTCCTAATGAAAAACTGTTTTTT
size: -; D: TRBD1; J: TRBJ2-5; length: 14; V: TRBV4-1; CDR3: CASSQDVRQGEQYF; DNA: TGCGCCAGCAGCCAAGACGTTAGACAGGGGGAGCAGTACTTC
size: few; D: TRBD1; J: TRBJ2-5; length: 14; V: TRBV2; CDR3: CASRRDREVETQYF; DNA: TGTGCCAGCAGGCGGGACAGGGAGGTGGAGACCCAGTACTTC
size: few; D: TRBD2; J: TRBJ2-5; length: 12; V: TRBV6-5; CDR3: CARAGGQETQYF; DNA: TGTGCCAGGGCGGGAGGACAAGAGACCCAGTACTTC
size: -; D: -; J: TRBJ2-1; length: 15; V: TRBV5-6; CDR3: CASSLGGDSYNEQFF; DNA: TGTGCCAGCAGCTTGGGGGGTGACAGCTACAATGAGCAGTTCTTC
size: -; D: TRBD1; J: TRBJ2-7; length: 13; V: TRBV5-1; CDR3: CASSIRDSYEQYF; DNA: TGCGCCAGCAGCATCCGGGACAGCTACGAGCAGTACTTC
size: -; D: -; J: TRBJ1-5; length: 13; V: TRBV19; CDR3: CASSLAGGQPQHF; DNA: TGTGCCAGTAGTTTGGCGGGGGGGCAGCCCCAGCATTTT
size: -; D: -; J: TRBJ2-2; length: 13; V: TRBV4-3; CDR3: CASSHRYTGELFF; DNA: TGCGCCAGCAGCCATCGGTACACCGGGGAGCTGTTTTTT
size: -; D: TRBD2; J: TRBJ2-3; length: 16; V: TRBV9; CDR3: CASSASSGGAPDTQYF; DNA: TGTGCCAGCAGCGCCTCTAGCGGGGGGGCTCCAGATACGCAGTATTTT
size: many; D: TRBD1; J: TRBJ2-1; length: 16; V: TRBV5-1; CDR3: CASSRNAGGRNNEQFF; DNA: TGCGCCAGCAGCAGAAATGCAGGGGGTAGGAACAATGAGCAGTTCTTC
size: -; D: -; J: TRBJ1-6; length: 16; V: TRBV5-4; CDR3: CASSLDNRAYNSPLHF; DNA: TGTGCCAGCAGCTTGGATAACAGGGCGTATAATTCACCCCTCCACTTT
size: -; D: TRBD1; J: TRBJ2-3; length: 15; V: TRBV2; CDR3: CASSLTGSGTDTQYF; DNA: TGTGCCAGCAGTCTGACAGGGTCGGGCACAGATACGCAGTATTTT
size: medium-sized; D: TRBD1; J: TRBJ1-5; length: 14; V: TRBV25-1; CDR3: CASSKGQGSQPQHF; DNA: TGTGCCAGCAGTAAGGGACAGGGGTCTCAGCCCCAGCATTTT